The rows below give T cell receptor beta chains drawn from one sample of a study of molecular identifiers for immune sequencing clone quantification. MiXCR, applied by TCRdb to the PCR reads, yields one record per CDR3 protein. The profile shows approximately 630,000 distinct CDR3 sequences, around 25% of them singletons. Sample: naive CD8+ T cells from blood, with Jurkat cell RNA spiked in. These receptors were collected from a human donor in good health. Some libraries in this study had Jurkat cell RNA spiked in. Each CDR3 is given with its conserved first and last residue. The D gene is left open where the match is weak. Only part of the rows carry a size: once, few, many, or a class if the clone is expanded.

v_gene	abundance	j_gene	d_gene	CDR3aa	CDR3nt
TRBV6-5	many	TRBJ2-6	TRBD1	CASSLDRAGANVLTF	TGTGCCAGCAGTTTAGACAGGGCTGGGGCCAACGTCCTGACTTTC
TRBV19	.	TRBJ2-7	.	CASSHEGRTGYEQYF	TGTGCCAGTAGTCACGAAGGGCGGACGGGCTACGAGCAGTACTTC
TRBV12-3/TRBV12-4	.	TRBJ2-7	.	CASTHDAQAHEQYF	TGTGCCAGCACCCATGACGCACAGGCCCACGAGCAGTACTTC
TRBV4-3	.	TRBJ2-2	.	CASSHEGLYTGELFF	TGCGCCAGCAGCCACGAGGGACTTTACACCGGGGAGCTGTTTTTT
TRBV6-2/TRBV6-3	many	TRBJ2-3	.	CASSYRERDTQYF	TGTGCCAGCAGTTACCGGGAGCGTGATACGCAGTATTTT
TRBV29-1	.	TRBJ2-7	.	CSVVSTAVYEQYF	TGCAGCGTGGTGTCTACTGCGGTCTACGAGCAGTACTTC
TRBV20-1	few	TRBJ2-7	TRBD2	CSARSGETYEQYF	TGCAGTGCTAGAAGCGGGGAAACCTACGAGCAGTACTTC
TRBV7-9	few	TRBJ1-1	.	CASSLERHEAFF	TGTGCCAGCAGCTTAGAACGACATGAAGCTTTCTTT
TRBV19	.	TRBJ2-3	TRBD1	CASSGDRDITDTQYF	TGTGCCAGTAGTGGTGACAGGGATATCACAGATACGCAGTATTTT
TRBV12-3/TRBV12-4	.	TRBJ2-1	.	CASTTASGPNEQFF	TGTGCCAGCACCACAGCGTCAGGACCCAATGAGCAGTTCTTC
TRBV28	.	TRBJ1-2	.	CASSLNSETGDAYGYTF	TGTGCCAGCAGTTTGAATTCCGAGACAGGAGACGCCTATGGCTACACCTTC
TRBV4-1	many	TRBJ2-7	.	CASSLGGDPTGEQYF	TGCGCCAGCAGCTTGGGGGGCGATCCTACTGGGGAGCAGTACTTC
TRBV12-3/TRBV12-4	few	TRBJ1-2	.	CASSPTFYGYTF	TGTGCCAGCAGTCCGACCTTCTATGGCTACACCTTC
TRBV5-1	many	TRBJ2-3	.	CASSLGVLLSTDTQYF	TGCGCCAGCAGCTTGGGAGTACTCTTGAGCACAGATACGCAGTATTTT
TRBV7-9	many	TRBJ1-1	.	CASSVDNTEAFF	TGTGCCAGCAGCGTAGATAACACTGAAGCTTTCTTT
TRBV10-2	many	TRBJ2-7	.	CASSETSRSNYEQYF	TGCGCCAGCAGTGAGACTAGTAGGAGCAACTACGAGCAGTACTTC
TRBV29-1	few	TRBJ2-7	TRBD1	CSVEQGDSYEQYF	TGCAGCGTTGAACAGGGGGACTCCTACGAGCAGTACTTC
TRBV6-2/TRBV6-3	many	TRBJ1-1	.	CASSRVTEAFF	TGTGCCAGCAGTCGGGTCACTGAAGCTTTCTTT
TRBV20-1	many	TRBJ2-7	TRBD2	CSARATSGASYEQYF	TGCAGTGCTAGAGCAACTAGCGGGGCCTCCTACGAGCAGTACTTC
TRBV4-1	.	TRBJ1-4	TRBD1	CARSQVVPGAGGEKLFF	TGCGCCCGCAGCCAAGTTGTGCCGGGAGCAGGGGGTGAAAAACTGTTTTTT
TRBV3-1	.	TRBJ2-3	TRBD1	CVSSQDPGQAIQDTQYF	TGTGTCAGCAGCCAGGATCCGGGACAGGCCATTCAGGATACGCAGTATTTT
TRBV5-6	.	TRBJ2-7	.	CASSLPGSGRHEQYF	TGTGCCAGCAGCTTGCCGGGGTCAGGGCGCCACGAGCAGTACTTC
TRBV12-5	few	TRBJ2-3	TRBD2	CASGGRDYITDTQYF	TGTGCTAGTGGTGGACGGGACTATATCACAGATACGCAGTATTTT
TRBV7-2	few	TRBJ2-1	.	CASKTGTRSYNEQFF	TGTGCCAGCAAAACCGGGACCCGCTCCTACAATGAGCAGTTCTTC
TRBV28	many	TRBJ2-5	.	CASSFFGGTSYQETQYF	TGTGCCAGCAGTTTCTTTGGCGGGACGTCTTACCAAGAGACCCAGTACTTC
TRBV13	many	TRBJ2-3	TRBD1	CASSWGQVKDF	TGTGCCAGCAGCTGGGGACAGGTGAAGGATTTT
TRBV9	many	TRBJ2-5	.	CASSVGDSQETQYF	TGTGCCAGCAGCGTTGGAGACAGCCAAGAGACCCAGTACTTC
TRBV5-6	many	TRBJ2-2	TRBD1	CASSLDETGFSDTGELFF	TGTGCCAGCAGCTTGGATGAGACAGGGTTTTCGGACACCGGGGAGCTGTTTTTT